These 20 T cell receptor beta chains share one sample of origin, sequenced in a study of T-cell reconstitution after alpha-beta-depleted transplantation in children. Unique molecular identifiers were built into the TCRbeta library. MiXCR, applied by TCRdb to the PCR reads, yields one record per CDR3 protein. The sample holds about 290,000 distinct CDR3 sequences, around 10% seen once. Sample: PBMCs, taken before TCRalphabeta/CD19-depleted stem cell transplant. The receptors originated from a boy younger than two with acute myeloid leukemia, due to receive a stem cell transplant.

This clonotype appeared many times. The genes are TRBV13 and TRBJ1-2, with D uncertain. CDR1 is PRHDT and CDR2 is FYEKMQ in the germline V gene (reference sequence). This CDR3 has 14 amino acids. Trimming stripped 4 bases from V and 3 bases from J, with 12 bases between. The CDR3 DNA reads as TGTGCCAGCAGCTCCAGGTGGGGTGACTATGGCTACACCTTC. Protein product: CASSSRWGDYGYTF.

This clonotype showed up many times. V gene TRBV12-3 or TRBV12-4 combines with J gene TRBJ2-7; no clear D gene. The V end lost 1 base, the J end lost 5 bases, and 9 bases lay between the germline ends. The CDR3 is 13 residues long. The CDR3 DNA follows: TGTGCCAGCAGTTTAGACTTAAGAGACGAGCAGTACTTC. It translates to CASSLDLRDEQYF.

V gene TRBV23-1 combines with J gene TRBJ2-7; the D gene is possibly TRBD1 (6 bases). TRBV23-1 qualifies as an ORF whose function is uncertain. The CDR3 loop spans 15 amino acids. Trimming left V 3 bases short and J 6 bases short, with 18 bases between. CDR3 loop: CASSQLTGLGSEQYF. CDR3 sequence (DNA): TGCGCCAGCAGTCAGTTAACAGGGCTGGGAAGCGAGCAGTACTTC.

V and J are TRBV6-2 or TRBV6-3 and TRBJ2-3; 13 bases are a match to TRBD2. This CDR3 is built from 20 residues. Germline V gives CDR1 MNHEY, CDR2 SVGEGT. V shed 6 bases and J 0 bases; nucleotides not matched to a gene: 15. CDR3 sequence reads: CASSPTSGRALMASTDTQYF. CDR3 DNA: TGTGCCAGCAGCCCCACTAGCGGGAGGGCCTTAATGGCGAGCACAGATACGCAGTATTTT.

This clonotype occurred many times. This chain connects TRBV28 to TRBJ2-5, with D unresolved. With 5 bases removed from V and 3 bases from J, the gap between germline ends came to 10 bases. The CDR3 contains 13 residues. The germline CDR1 and CDR2 sequences are MDHEN and SYDVKM. The CDR3 DNA sequence: TGTGCCAGCAGTCTACACGGCAAAGAGACCCAGTACTTC. This gives the protein CASSLHGKETQYF.

The CDR3 loop reads CASSEGPSSYNEQFF. The CDR3, as DNA: TGTGCCAGCAGTGAGGGCCCGAGCTCCTACAATGAGCAGTTCTTC. The chain uses TRBV2 and TRBJ2-1; no firm D call. Trimming pared 3 bases from V and 0 bases from J, leaving 9 bases between. CDR1 and CDR2 (germline): SNHLY, FYNNEI. The CDR3 runs 15 residues.

This clonotype was counted many times. The V call is TRBV3-1, the J call TRBJ2-7, with D hard to call. Germline loops: CDR1 LGHDT, CDR2 YNNKEL (reference sequence). CDR3 length: 15 residues. Trimming left V 1 base short and J 0 bases short, with 10 bases between. This CDR3 reads CASSQGLMSSYEQYF. CDR3 nucleotide sequence: TGTGCCAGCAGCCAAGGTTTAATGTCCTCCTACGAGCAGTACTTC.

This clonotype has at least ten counts. The chain carries TRBV7-9 and TRBJ2-7; D remains unclear. Germline V gene data show CDR1 as SEHNR and CDR2 as FQNEAQ (reference sequence). The CDR3 extends over 15 amino acids. V lost 5 bases and J 6 bases, leaving 20 bases between the germline ends. The DNA for the CDR3 is TGTGCCAGCAGCCCCGCGCTAGGGCGTCCTACCGAGCAGTACTTC. Translation gives CASSPALGRPTEQYF.

The chain has TRBV10-2 and TRBJ2-7; no clear D gene. This CDR3 comprises 13 residues. The V and J ends lost 0 bases and 2 bases respectively, with 5 bases between them. Germline loops: CDR1 WSHSY, CDR2 SAAADI. As DNA, the CDR3 is TGCGCCAGCAGTGAGTCCTCAGCCTACGAGCAGTACTTC. Its protein is CASSESSAYEQYF.

This clonotype occurred many times. Here the CDR3 DNA reads TGTGCCAGCAGTCCCCTCGGACAGGGGCGGTATGGCTACACCTTC. It translates to CASSPLGQGRYGYTF. The chain joins TRBV27 to TRBJ1-2, with 9 positions matching TRBD1. The CDR3 is made up of 15 amino acids. The V gene's germline CDR1 is MNHEY and CDR2 SMNVEV (reference sequence). Trimming at V came to 5 bases and at J to 5 bases, leaving 9 bases not matched to a gene.

This clonotype was counted ten times or more. This chain connects TRBV5-1 to TRBJ2-3; 10 nucleotides align to TRBD1. V was pared by 2 bases and J by 1 base, with 7 bases of the junction left unmatched. Germline loops: CDR1 SGHRS, CDR2 YFSETQ. The CDR3 spans 17 residues. The CDR3 DNA is TGCGCCAGCAGCTTTGGAACCGGGACAGGGGGCACAGATACGCAGTATTTT. This encodes CASSFGTGTGGTDTQYF.

This clonotype was detected only a few times. CDR3 sequence (DNA): TGTGCCAGCAGTTCAGCTAGCGGTTACAATGAGCAGTTCTTC. Translation: CASSSASGYNEQFF. The V and J genes are TRBV5-4 and TRBJ2-1; 7 bases align to TRBD2. This CDR3 contains 14 residues. V dropped 5 bases and J dropped 4; count of bases not matched to a gene: 6. From germline, CDR1 is SGHNT and CDR2 YYREEE (reference sequence).

Many counts were recorded for this clonotype. The gene calls are TRBV25-1 and TRBJ2-1; D gene ambiguous. The CDR3 is made up of 11 amino acids. V was trimmed by 2 bases and J by 6 bases, leaving 2 bases between them. CDR1 MGHDK and CDR2 SYGVNS come from the germline V gene. CDR3 protein: CASSEVNEQFF. The CDR3 coding sequence is TGTGCCAGCAGTGAAGTCAATGAGCAGTTCTTC.

The CDR3 sequence: CASSQRLAGAYEQYF. In DNA, the CDR3 is TGTGCCAGCAGTCAACGACTAGCGGGGGCCTACGAGCAGTACTTC. The rearrangement links TRBV11-2 to TRBJ2-7, with 12 bases identical to TRBD2. Looked up from germline, CDR1 is SGHAT and CDR2 is FQNNGV. The CDR3 loop spans 15 amino acids. V lost 6 bases, J lost 2 bases, and 5 bases stayed unmatched.

This clonotype was detected many times. V usage is TRBV6-1 and J usage is TRBJ1-1; a weak D match, TRBD1 (5 bases). This CDR3 has 16 residues. Trimming shortened V by 9 bases and J by 0 bases, and 20 bases separated the two germline ends. Germline V gene data show CDR1 as MNHNS and CDR2 as SASEGT. The CDR3 region has the DNA TGTGCCAGTTCGCCCCTCCGGACATCCATGAACACTGAAGCTTTCTTT. This gives the protein CASSPLRTSMNTEAFF.

The table lists this clonotype with many counts. The chain carries TRBV5-6 and TRBJ2-2, with a tentative D call TRBD2 (5 bases). This CDR3 contains 17 residues. Trimming removed 3 bases at V and 0 bases at J, with 15 bases between. Germline CDR1 reads SGHDT; CDR2 reads YYEEEE. This chain's CDR3 is CASSSVGEFANTGELFF. CDR3 sequence (DNA): TGTGCCAGCAGCTCGGTCGGGGAGTTCGCGAACACCGGGGAGCTGTTTTTT.

As regards this clonotype: Compared with germline, one end of the junction differs, possibly owing to a read error. The chain employs TRBV7-6 and TRBJ2-3; 7 positions match TRBD2. The CDR3 length is 15 residues. Per germline, CDR1 SGHVS and CDR2 FNYEAQ. The CDR3 DNA follows: TGTTCCAGCAGCTTCAGCGGGGCCAGCACAGATACGCAGTATTTT. Encoded protein: CSSSFSGASTDTQYF.

This clonotype was counted between two and nine times. The rearrangement uses TRBV5-1 and TRBJ2-7; D is unclear. Germline V gene lookup returns CDR1 SGHRS and CDR2 YFSETQ. This CDR3 contains 16 residues. V was cut by 0 bases and J by 1 base, with 14 bases left in between. The CDR3 sequence: CASSLEVLAGSYEQYF. CDR3 nucleotide sequence: TGCGCCAGCAGCTTGGAGGTATTGGCCGGGTCCTACGAGCAGTACTTC.

At least ten counts were recorded for this clonotype. The chain employs TRBV10-3 and TRBJ1-5; TRBD1 might be the D (6 bases). The CDR3 extends over 15 amino acids. Germline-derived CDR1 and CDR2 are ENHRY and SYGVKD. Trimming stripped 0 bases from V and 7 bases from J, with 13 bases between. CDR3 sequence: CAISESRNRVQPQHF. The CDR3 DNA sequence: TGTGCCATCAGTGAGTCGAGAAACAGGGTACAGCCCCAGCATTTT.

The chain couples TRBV10-2 to TRBJ2-5; 8 nucleotides match TRBD1. The germline V gene has CDR1 WSHSY and CDR2 SAAADI. V was pared by 6 bases and J by 4 bases, with 7 bases of the junction left unmatched. The CDR3 loop spans 14 amino acids. The CDR3 here is CASSEPGTGETQYF. For the CDR3, the DNA is TGCGCCAGCAGCGAACCTGGGACAGGAGAGACCCAGTACTTC.